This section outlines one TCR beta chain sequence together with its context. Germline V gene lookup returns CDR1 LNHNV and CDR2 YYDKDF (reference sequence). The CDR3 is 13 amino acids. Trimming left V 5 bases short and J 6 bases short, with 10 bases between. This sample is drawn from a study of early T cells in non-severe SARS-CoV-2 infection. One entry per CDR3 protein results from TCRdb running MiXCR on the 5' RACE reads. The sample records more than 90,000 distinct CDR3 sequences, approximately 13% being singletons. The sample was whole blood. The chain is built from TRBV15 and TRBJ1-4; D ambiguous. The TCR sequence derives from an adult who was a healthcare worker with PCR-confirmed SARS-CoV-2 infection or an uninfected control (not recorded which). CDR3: CATSRIEDEKLFF. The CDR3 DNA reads TGTGCCACCAGCCGCATAGAGGATGAAAAACTGTTTTTT.